These T cell receptor beta chains were read from a single sample in a study of cytomegalovirus exposure and HLA in healthy donors. Assay: immunoSEQ multiplex PCR; the TCRdb copy retains only in-frame clones and omits some. The data hold about 190,000 clones, with around 86% observed a single time. Sequencing was done on a sample of PBMCs. The receptor set was obtained from a woman between 18 and 29 years old in good health and CMV-seronegative. Both conserved end residues are part of each CDR3.

V: TRBV28
J: TRBJ2-2
CDR3: CASRIQGTTGELFF

V: TRBV18
J: TRBJ2-6
CDR3: CASGGLGGANVLTF

V: TRBV27
J: TRBJ1-1
CDR3: CASSLSGTEAFF

V: TRBV6-1
J: .
CDR3: CASSGDRGYEQYF

V: TRBV27
J: TRBJ2-2
CDR3: CASSPYRLATNTGELFF

V: TRBV11-3
J: TRBJ1-1
CDR3: CASSPVPYTEAFF

V: TRBV28
J: TRBJ2-7
CDR3: CASTLLAGAMEQYF

V: TRBV2
J: TRBJ2-7
CDR3: CASRGGASAGVAQYF

V: TRBV9
J: TRBJ1-5
CDR3: CASSAGTPTNQPQHF

V: TRBV28
J: TRBJ2-7
CDR3: CASSTQGGESYEQYF

V: TRBV7-2
J: TRBJ2-1
CDR3: CASSLGQYNEQFF

V: TRBV5-1
J: TRBJ2-2
CDR3: CASSLAVQGAGTGELFF

V: TRBV2
J: TRBJ2-4
CDR3: CASSNVPGTNIQYF

V: TRBV5-1
J: TRBJ2-1
CDR3: CASSTQGEGEQFF

V: TRBV19
J: TRBJ1-5
CDR3: CASSTDRASNQPQHF

V: TRBV6-1
J: TRBJ1-4
CDR3: CASSAGGATNEKLFF

V: TRBV18
J: TRBJ2-3
CDR3: CASSPPRGTDTQYF

V: TRBV25-1
J: TRBJ2-7
CDR3: CASSQGAVYEQYF

V: TRBV6-5
J: TRBJ1-1
CDR3: CASSPNMNTEAFF

V: TRBV7-9
J: TRBJ2-5
CDR3: CASSLARETQYF

V: TRBV7-3
J: TRBJ2-1
CDR3: CASSLRSNSYNEQFF

V: TRBV29-1
J: TRBJ1-2
CDR3: CSVEQGAGYGYTF

V: TRBV7-9
J: TRBJ1-1
CDR3: CSSSPGTAEAFF

V: TRBV19
J: TRBJ1-6
CDR3: CASSFPGSPLHF

V: TRBV19
J: TRBJ2-5
CDR3: CATKGAGTIPEGTQYF

V: TRBV25-1
J: TRBJ1-5
CDR3: CASSEAGTGGSNQPQHF

V: TRBV5-1
J: TRBJ2-7
CDR3: CASSNSAGGAFYEQYF

V: TRBV5-1
J: TRBJ1-2
CDR3: CASSSTVTGYGYTF

V: TRBV19
J: TRBJ1-1
CDR3: CASSIVHRNTEAFF

V: TRBV5-1
J: TRBJ2-1
CDR3: CASSSLWGGDPYNEQFF

V: TRBV5-5
J: TRBJ2-5
CDR3: CASSQDSLRETQYF

V: TRBV30
J: TRBJ2-5
CDR3: CASGGGSQETQYF

V: TRBV14
J: TRBJ2-7
CDR3: CASSRGTSGLYEQYF

V: TRBV4-1
J: TRBJ1-2
CDR3: CASSQDPPIRLQGTYGYTF

V: TRBV29-1
J: TRBJ2-3
CDR3: CSVVRLAGGDTQYF

V: TRBV7-2
J: TRBJ2-7
CDR3: CASSPTRGFYEQYF

V: TRBV5-4
J: TRBJ2-1
CDR3: CASSYPWGSGSYEQFF

V: TRBV5-1
J: TRBJ2-7
CDR3: CASSLGESGYEQYF

V: TRBV5-1
J: TRBJ1-1
CDR3: CASRAGTGDMNTEAFF

V: TRBV5-4
J: TRBJ1-1
CDR3: CASSLFGVDTEAFF

V: TRBV5-8
J: TRBJ2-7
CDR3: CASSLVSYEQYF